The clone carrying this TCR beta chain was detected only once. Antigen unknown. This record belongs to a study of cytomegalovirus exposure and HLA in healthy donors. The overall study: An early release of data contained 80 million to 85 million unique TCRs, which came from HLA-typed donors. Points from the study as a whole: Certain indistinguishable V segments, among them TRBV6-2 and TRBV6-3, were excluded. Available immune exposure information was restricted to CMV serostatus only.

A multiplex PCR was run with 60 Vbeta primers and 13 Jbeta primers. Method: immunoSEQ multiplex PCR; TCRdb's copy keeps in-frame clones and lacks some. The sample holds approximately 150,000 clones, about 85% seen once. In germline, CDR1 is MNHEY, CDR2 SVGAGI. CDR3 length equals 15 residues. V gave up 0 bases and J gave up 4 bases, with 12 bases separating them. The clonotype was recovered from a man aged 25-45 years in good health and CMV-seropositive. The specimen was PBMCs. V is TRBV6-5 and J is TRBJ1-2; D is possibly TRBD1 (6 bases). The CDR3 DNA is TGTGCCAGCAGTTACTCGCCGACAGGCGTCTATGGCTACACCTTC. As protein: CASSYSPTGVYGYTF.